A selection of T cell receptor beta chains follows, all from one sample in a study of T cells in Graves' hyperthyroidism and ophthalmopathy. TCRdb re-called the multiplex PCR reads through MiXCR, storing one row per CDR3 protein. The profile shows about 350,000 distinct CDR3 sequences, about 15% of them singletons. The sequenced material came from blood. The receptors originated from a woman aged 25-40 years with Graves' hyperthyroidism. CDR3s include the opening cysteine and the closing phenylalanine or tryptophan. The size of a clone is reported for some rows only, either as once, few or many, or as a class for expanded clones.

j_gene: TRBJ2-6; v_gene: TRBV24-1; abundance: few; CDR3aa: CATSDPQTAAGANVLTF
j_gene: TRBJ2-2; v_gene: TRBV7-3; abundance: many; CDR3aa: CASSLTGPTGELFF
j_gene: TRBJ2-2; v_gene: TRBV11-3; abundance: many; CDR3aa: CASSSVRGQNTGELFF
j_gene: TRBJ2-1; v_gene: TRBV20-1; abundance: .; CDR3aa: CSARLLTYNEQFF
j_gene: TRBJ2-1; v_gene: TRBV29-1; abundance: many; CDR3aa: CSAGGKDEQFF
j_gene: TRBJ2-5; v_gene: TRBV7-8; abundance: many; CDR3aa: CASRFDDGIIQETQYF
j_gene: TRBJ2-7; v_gene: TRBV29-1; abundance: .; CDR3aa: CSVGGLAGGLFSYEQYF
j_gene: TRBJ1-6; v_gene: TRBV7-2; abundance: .; CDR3aa: CASSSRARRALHF
j_gene: TRBJ2-3; v_gene: TRBV11-2; abundance: many; CDR3aa: CASSSLFPGGMADTQYF
j_gene: TRBJ2-7; v_gene: TRBV4-3; abundance: many; CDR3aa: CASSQDWPGSSYEQYF
j_gene: TRBJ1-2; v_gene: TRBV20-1; abundance: few; CDR3aa: CSANPRGSGYTF
j_gene: TRBJ2-1; v_gene: TRBV5-1; abundance: .; CDR3aa: CASSPRPSPDEQFF
j_gene: TRBJ2-5; v_gene: TRBV2; abundance: many; CDR3aa: CATRQGDGQTQYF
j_gene: TRBJ1-2; v_gene: TRBV4-3; abundance: .; CDR3aa: CASSQEVIEGGYTF
j_gene: TRBJ2-3; v_gene: TRBV7-8; abundance: few; CDR3aa: CASSAAGGRSTDTQYF
j_gene: TRBJ1-1; v_gene: TRBV28; abundance: many; CDR3aa: CASGLGGNTEAFF
j_gene: TRBJ2-2; v_gene: TRBV2; abundance: many; CDR3aa: CASRREEGNTGELFF
j_gene: TRBJ2-7; v_gene: TRBV10-3; abundance: once; CDR3aa: CAISELASSYEQYF
j_gene: TRBJ1-1; v_gene: TRBV12-3/TRBV12-4; abundance: few; CDR3aa: CASRSLDFDTEAFF
j_gene: TRBJ1-6; v_gene: TRBV12-3/TRBV12-4; abundance: .; CDR3aa: CASSLGTPLHF
j_gene: TRBJ2-7; v_gene: TRBV15; abundance: many; CDR3aa: CATSRDRTASSIHEQYF
j_gene: TRBJ2-3; v_gene: TRBV6-6; abundance: many; CDR3aa: CASSYKGGTDTQYF
j_gene: TRBJ2-2; v_gene: TRBV24-1; abundance: .; CDR3aa: CATSPTSGRGTGELFF
j_gene: TRBJ1-5; v_gene: TRBV20-1; abundance: few; CDR3aa: CSATGTGQNQPQHF
j_gene: TRBJ2-4; v_gene: TRBV7-2; abundance: few; CDR3aa: CASSQVGQGAWNIQYF
j_gene: TRBJ1-1; v_gene: TRBV20-1; abundance: few; CDR3aa: CSARVANTEAFF
j_gene: TRBJ2-4; v_gene: TRBV20-1; abundance: .; CDR3aa: CSAPVATKNIQYF
j_gene: TRBJ2-7; v_gene: TRBV28; abundance: many; CDR3aa: CASSFATGGTYEQYF
j_gene: TRBJ2-1; v_gene: TRBV6-1; abundance: .; CDR3aa: CASTQANEQFF
j_gene: TRBJ2-7; v_gene: TRBV6-1; abundance: many; CDR3aa: CASSSGTEPYEQYF
j_gene: TRBJ1-5; v_gene: TRBV3-1; abundance: few; CDR3aa: CASSHPEQGPRHF
j_gene: TRBJ2-7; v_gene: TRBV20-1; abundance: few; CDR3aa: CSAYLAGGPYEQYF
j_gene: TRBJ2-2; v_gene: TRBV28; abundance: many; CDR3aa: CASSPGELFF
j_gene: TRBJ2-4; v_gene: TRBV28; abundance: many; CDR3aa: CASSGPSGGKNIQYF
j_gene: TRBJ2-5; v_gene: TRBV28; abundance: .; CDR3aa: CASSLLPDRAYQETQYF
j_gene: TRBJ1-6; v_gene: TRBV28; abundance: many; CDR3aa: CASSPRATFLALHF
j_gene: TRBJ2-1; v_gene: TRBV28; abundance: .; CDR3aa: CASSYRQGTHEQFF
j_gene: TRBJ1-1; v_gene: TRBV4-2; abundance: .; CDR3aa: CATLKGGEAFF
j_gene: TRBJ2-1; v_gene: TRBV7-2; abundance: .; CDR3aa: CASSLGVSGSNEQFF
j_gene: TRBJ1-1; v_gene: TRBV29-1; abundance: .; CDR3aa: CSGTGQEAEAFF
j_gene: TRBJ1-2; v_gene: TRBV6-1; abundance: .; CDR3aa: CASRPTVLSNYGYTF
j_gene: TRBJ1-4; v_gene: TRBV13; abundance: many; CDR3aa: CASSLENEKLFF
j_gene: TRBJ2-1; v_gene: TRBV6-1; abundance: few; CDR3aa: CASSLQGPYNEQFF
j_gene: TRBJ1-6; v_gene: TRBV6-1; abundance: many; CDR3aa: CASSEKGQQNSPLHF
j_gene: TRBJ1-4; v_gene: TRBV7-6; abundance: many; CDR3aa: CASSQSAGTFNEKLFF
j_gene: TRBJ2-3; v_gene: TRBV27; abundance: many; CDR3aa: CASSQVLAASTDTQYF